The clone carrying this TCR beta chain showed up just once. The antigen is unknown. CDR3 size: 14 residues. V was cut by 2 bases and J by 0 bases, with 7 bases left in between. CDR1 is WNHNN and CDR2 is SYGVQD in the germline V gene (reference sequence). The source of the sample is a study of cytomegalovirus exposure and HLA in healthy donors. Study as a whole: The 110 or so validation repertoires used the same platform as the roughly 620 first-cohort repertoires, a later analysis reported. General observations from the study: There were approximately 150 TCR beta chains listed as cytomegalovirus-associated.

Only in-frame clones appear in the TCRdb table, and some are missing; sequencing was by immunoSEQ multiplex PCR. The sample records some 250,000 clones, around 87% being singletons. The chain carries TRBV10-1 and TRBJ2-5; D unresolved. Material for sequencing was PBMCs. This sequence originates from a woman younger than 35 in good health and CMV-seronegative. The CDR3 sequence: CASSENAYQETQYF. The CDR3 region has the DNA TGCGCCAGCAGTGAGAATGCGTACCAAGAGACCCAGTACTTC.